Below are 14 T cell receptor beta chains sequenced from a single sample in a study of blood T cell repertoires in COVID-19. Using immunoSEQ multiplex PCR, the repertoire was profiled, and TCRdb retains in-frame clones only, with some absent. This sample has 90,000 to 140,000 clones, with approximately 80% found just once. Sequencing was done on a sample of peripheral blood. The source is a woman of 80 years or more with acute or convalescent COVID-19.

This clone is a singleton in its sample. The V gene is TRBV5-1, the J gene TRBJ2-5; TRBD1 matches at 10 bases. V lost 4 bases and J lost 1; bases outside the gene matches: 4. The CDR3 loop spans 15 amino acids. The germline gives CDR1 SGHRS, CDR2 YFSETQ. The CDR3 spells CASSLGTGAQETQYF. The DNA of the CDR3 is TGCGCCAGCAGCCTCGGGACAGGGGCCCAAGAGACCCAGTACTTC. The full variable domain, its missing parts supplied by reference TRBV5-1 and TRBJ2-5, is KAGVTQTPRYLIKTRGQQVTLSCSPISGHRSVSWYQQTPGQGLQFLFEYFSETQRNKGNFPGRFSGRQFSNSRSEMNVSTLELGDSALYLCASSLGTGAQETQYFGPGTRLLVL.

The V gene is TRBV6-5, the J gene TRBJ2-3; D is perhaps TRBD1 (6 bases). Germline CDR1 and CDR2: MNHEY and SVGAGI. CDR3 length equals 14 residues. Trimming took off 6 bases at V and 6 bases at J, with 16 bases between the two ends. The CDR3 here is CASRKDWGLDTQYF. Written as DNA, the CDR3 is TGTGCCAGCAGGAAAGATTGGGGGCTGGATACGCAGTATTTT.

This sequence joins TRBV12-3 or TRBV12-4 and TRBJ2-5; D remains unclear. The CDR3 runs to 12 residues. Trimming left V 3 bases short and J 3 bases short, with 5 bases between. The CDR3 protein is CASSLQKETQYF. The CDR3, as DNA: TGTGCCAGCAGTTTGCAGAAAGAGACCCAGTACTTC.

The chain joins TRBV29-1 to TRBJ2-3, with TRBD1 matching 9 bases. The length of the CDR3 is 13 residues. The germline V gene has CDR1 SQVTM and CDR2 ANQGSEA. The V gene end was trimmed by 6 bases and the J gene end by 6 bases; junction bases not matched to a gene: 7. CDR3 sequence reads: CSVTGTGMDTQYF. In nucleotides, the CDR3 is TGCAGCGTGACCGGGACAGGGATGGATACGCAGTATTTT.

The CDR3 sequence is CASSSDRGLDGYTF. The CDR3, as DNA: TGTGCCAGCAGTTCGGACAGGGGGCTCGATGGCTACACCTTC. The V gene is TRBV6-6, the J gene TRBJ1-2; 11 bases match TRBD1. CDR3 length: 14 amino acids. Trimming cost V 4 bases and J 6 bases; bases outside gene matches: 4. Germline loops: CDR1 MNHNY, CDR2 SVGAGI (reference sequence).

The CDR3 region has the DNA TGTGCCAGTAGTTTCGGGAGGCAGTTCGATCAGCCCCAGCATTTT. It codes for CASSFGRQFDQPQHF. V usage is TRBV19 and J usage is TRBJ1-5, with no clear D. The CDR3 totals 15 residues. The V gene's germline CDR1 is LNHDA and CDR2 SQIVND (reference sequence). V gave up 5 bases and J gave up 5 bases, with 16 bases separating them. Full variable domain (missing parts from reference TRBV19 and TRBJ1-5): DGGITQSPKYLFRKEGQNVTLSCEQNLNHDAMYWYRQDPGQGLRLIYYSQIVNDFQKGDIAEGYSVSREKKESFPLTVTSAQKNPTAFYLCASSFGRQFDQPQHFGDGTRLSIL.

This clone showed up just once. J is TRBJ2-5 and V is TRBV9; D ambiguous. This CDR3 has 13 amino acids. Deletions cut 4 bases from V and 4 bases from J, with 11 bases between. Germline loops: CDR1 SGDLS, CDR2 YYNGEE. This CDR3 is CASSPSRGETQYF. In nucleotides, the CDR3 is TGTGCCAGCAGCCCTAGTAGAGGAGAGACCCAGTACTTC.

The chain couples TRBV5-1 to TRBJ2-7; 10 nucleotides match TRBD1. Germline CDR1 is SGHRS and CDR2 is YFSETQ. V was clipped by 2 bases and J by 3 bases; unmatched bases: 8. This CDR3 region has 16 residues. CDR3 protein: CASSFQLTGGNYEQYF. The CDR3 region has the DNA TGCGCCAGCAGCTTCCAATTGACAGGGGGCAACTACGAGCAGTACTTC.

Only a few counts were recorded for this clone. The chain employs TRBV19 and TRBJ2-1, with 12 bases fitting TRBD2. With V trimmed by 5 bases and J by 4 bases, 3 bases remained unmatched. This CDR3 is built from 15 residues. Germline lookup yields CDR1 LNHDA and CDR2 SQIVND (reference sequence). CDR3 bases: TGTGCCAGTAGTCTAGCGGGAGGGGAATACAATGAGCAGTTCTTC. Translated: CASSLAGGEYNEQFF. Based on the CDR3 plus reference TRBV19 and TRBJ2-1, the full variable domain is DGGITQSPKYLFRKEGQNVTLSCEQNLNHDAMYWYRQDPGQGLRLIYYSQIVNDFQKGDIAEGYSVSREKKESFPLTVTSAQKNPTAFYLCASSLAGGEYNEQFFGPGTRLTVL.

The V call is TRBV6-2 or TRBV6-3, the J call TRBJ2-5, with TRBD2 matching 12 bases. The CDR3 runs 21 residues. Unmatched junction bases numbered 18, after V lost 2 bases and J lost 2 bases. The V gene's germline CDR1 is MNHEY and CDR2 SVGEGT. The CDR3 bases are TGTGCCAGCAGTTACCATACCCGCCGGGCTAGCGGGAGGGGAGATCAAGAGACCCAGTACTTC. This gives the protein CASSYHTRRASGRGDQETQYF.

The genes are TRBV7-2 and TRBJ2-1; 10 bases are shared with TRBD2. J gave up 4 bases and V 1 base, and 7 bases lay outside the gene matches. Looked up from germline, CDR1 is SGHTA and CDR2 is FQGNSA. CDR3 length: 17 amino acids. The DNA of the CDR3 is TGTGCCAGCAGCTTAGTTCCCCCAGCGGGAGGGTACAATGAGCAGTTCTTC. Amino acid sequence: CASSLVPPAGGYNEQFF.

This clone was detected a few times. The genes are TRBV20-1 and TRBJ2-5, with 12 bases lining up with TRBD2. This CDR3 is built from 17 residues. Germline V gives CDR1 DFQATT, CDR2 SNEGSKA (reference sequence). Trimming took 3 bases from V and 0 from J; bases not matched to a gene: 8. CDR3 sequence reads: CSASRETSGRDQETQYF. Here the CDR3 DNA reads TGCAGTGCTAGTAGGGAGACTAGCGGGAGAGACCAAGAGACCCAGTACTTC.

V and J are TRBV3-1 (or the pseudogene TRBV3-2) and TRBJ1-1, with D maybe TRBD1 (5 bases). V lost 4 bases and J lost 4, with 10 bases in between. The germline gives CDR1 LGHDT, CDR2 YNNKEL (reference sequence). The CDR3 totals 13 residues. The CDR3 reads CASSPSGGTEAFF. Written as DNA, the CDR3 is TGTGCCAGCAGCCCTTCCGGGGGCACTGAAGCTTTCTTT.

V usage is TRBV7-9 and J usage is TRBJ2-5, with D perhaps TRBD2 (6 bases). Between the trimmed V and J ends, which lost 5 bases and 3 bases, there was a span of 22 bases. Germline V gives CDR1 SEHNR, CDR2 FQNEAQ (reference sequence). CDR3 length equals 17 residues. The CDR3 region has the DNA TGTGCCAGCAGCCCAGGGCGGAAACGGGAGATTGAAGAGACCCAGTACTTC. This sequence encodes CASSPGRKREIEETQYF.